The 10 T cell receptor beta chains below were found in one sample sequenced in a study of blood T cell repertoires in COVID-19. The table came from immunoSEQ multiplex PCR; TCRdb's copy has only in-frame clones and leaves some out. In the table there are about 310,000 clones, over 75% of which are singletons. The source material was peripheral blood. The source of these receptors is a man in his fifties with active or convalescent COVID-19.

The chain has TRBV29-1 and TRBJ1-1, with no clear D. V lost 1 base and J 4 bases, leaving 10 bases between the germline ends. The length of the CDR3 is 13 residues. Germline loops: CDR1 SQVTM, CDR2 ANQGSEA. CDR3 loop: CSVEGGTSTEAFF. CDR3 DNA: TGCAGCGTTGAAGGCGGTACCAGCACTGAAGCTTTCTTT.

This chain joins TRBV7-2 and TRBJ2-1, with a possible D match to TRBD2 (6 bases). The germline V gene has CDR1 SGHTA and CDR2 FQGNSA. The ends were cut back, 7 bases at V and 0 bases at J, with 10 bases in the middle. This CDR3 is 14 amino acids long. CDR3 in amino acids: CASTVAASYNEQFF. DNA for the CDR3: TGTGCCAGCACCGTAGCGGCCTCCTACAATGAGCAGTTCTTC.

The chain links TRBV4-3 to TRBJ2-2, with a tentative D call TRBD2 (6 bases). This CDR3 contains 15 residues. The germline V gene has CDR1 LGHNA and CDR2 YSLEER. V gave up 0 bases and J gave up 6 bases, with 11 bases separating them. CDR3 DNA: TGCGCCAGCAGCCAAGATCGGGGGTCCGCCGGGGAGCTGTTTTTT. It translates to CASSQDRGSAGELFF.

The rearrangement links TRBV2 to TRBJ2-7; 7 bases map to TRBD2. The CDR3 consists of 15 residues. With 0 bases clipped from V and 1 base from J, the junction kept 3 bases outside the gene matches. Germline loops: CDR1 SNHLY, CDR2 FYNNEI. This CDR3 reads CASSEAGTKSYEQYF. DNA of the CDR3: TGTGCCAGCAGTGAAGCGGGGACTAAATCCTACGAGCAGTACTTC.

The chain joins TRBV6-6 to TRBJ1-2; 8 nucleotides agree with TRBD1. CDR3 length: 12 amino acids. CDR1 is MNHNY and CDR2 is SVGAGI in the germline V gene (reference sequence). V gave up 7 bases and J gave up 4 bases; unmatched junction bases: 2. CDR3 region: CASKTGAYGYTF. CDR3 bases: TGTGCCAGCAAGACAGGGGCCTATGGCTACACCTTC.

CDR3 in DNA: TGTGCCAGCTCACCAAGGACTAGCGGCACAGATACGCAGTATTTT. It specifies CASSPRTSGTDTQYF. The chain recombines TRBV18 with TRBJ2-3; 9 nucleotides match TRBD2. The CDR3 is 15 residues long. V trimming: 2 bases; J trimming: 1 base; junction bases outside the gene matches: 1. Germline V gene sequence: CDR1 KGHSH, CDR2 LQKENI.

The count of this clone is one. CDR3 nucleotide sequence: TGTGCCAGCAGCAAACCTGCGGGGGGTTCCGGCACAGATACGCAGTATTTT. It specifies CASSKPAGGSGTDTQYF. The rearrangement links TRBV21-1 to TRBJ2-3; TRBD2, the table's D call, was not compared with the DNA. TRBV21-1 is annotated as a pseudogene. The CDR3 spans 17 residues.

The rearrangement joins TRBV10-3 to TRBJ1-6; D gene ambiguous. The CDR3 is 14 amino acids. CDR1 and CDR2 from the germline V gene are ENHRY and SYGVKD. V was pared by 3 bases and J by 18 bases, with 21 bases between. DNA of the CDR3: TGTGCCATCAGTGATGATCACAGTGAGATTACCGCCCACTTT. Amino acids: CAISDDHSEITAHF.

The chain joins TRBV5-5 to TRBJ2-1; 8 bases align to TRBD2. The CDR3 is 15 amino acids. V trimming: 0 bases; J trimming: 8 bases; junction bases outside the gene matches: 7. Germline CDR1 and CDR2: SGHKS and YYEKEE (reference sequence). CDR3 sequence reads: CASSLGQRERDEQFF. The CDR3 coding sequence is TGTGCCAGCAGCTTGGGCCAGCGGGAGAGGGATGAGCAGTTCTTC.

The rearrangement uses TRBV7-2 and TRBJ2-6, with a possible D match to TRBD1 (5 bases). Trimming pared 1 base from V and 0 bases from J, leaving 10 bases between. This CDR3 has 17 amino acids. From germline, CDR1 is SGHTA and CDR2 FQGNSA. This chain's CDR3 is CASSLEAGNSGANVLTF. The CDR3 nucleotides are TGTGCCAGCAGCTTAGAAGCAGGGAACTCTGGGGCCAACGTCCTGACTTTC.